This T cell receptor beta chain was sequenced for a study of blood T cell repertoires in COVID-19. V gave up 5 bases and J gave up 8 bases; unmatched junction bases: 13. The CDR3 sequence is 16 residues long. CDR1 is MDHEN and CDR2 is SYDVKM in the germline V gene. Measured with immunoSEQ multiplex PCR; TCRdb has only the in-frame clones, and not every one. The repertoire holds some 140,000 clones, with around 76% as singletons. The rearrangement joins TRBV28 to TRBJ1-4; 8 positions match TRBD1. This TCR derives from a man older than 75 with acute or convalescent COVID-19. Specimen: peripheral blood. The CDR3 protein is CASSPTRSTGDEKLFF. The CDR3 coding sequence is TGTGCCAGCAGTCCGACCCGGTCGACAGGGGACGAAAAACTGTTTTTT. Complete variable domain (other parts from reference TRBV28 and TRBJ1-4): DVKVTQSSRYLVKRTGEKVFLECVQDMDHENMFWYRQDPGLGLRLIYFSYDVKMKEKGDIPEGYSVSREKKERFSLILESASTNQTSMYLCASSPTRSTGDEKLFFGSGTQLSVL.